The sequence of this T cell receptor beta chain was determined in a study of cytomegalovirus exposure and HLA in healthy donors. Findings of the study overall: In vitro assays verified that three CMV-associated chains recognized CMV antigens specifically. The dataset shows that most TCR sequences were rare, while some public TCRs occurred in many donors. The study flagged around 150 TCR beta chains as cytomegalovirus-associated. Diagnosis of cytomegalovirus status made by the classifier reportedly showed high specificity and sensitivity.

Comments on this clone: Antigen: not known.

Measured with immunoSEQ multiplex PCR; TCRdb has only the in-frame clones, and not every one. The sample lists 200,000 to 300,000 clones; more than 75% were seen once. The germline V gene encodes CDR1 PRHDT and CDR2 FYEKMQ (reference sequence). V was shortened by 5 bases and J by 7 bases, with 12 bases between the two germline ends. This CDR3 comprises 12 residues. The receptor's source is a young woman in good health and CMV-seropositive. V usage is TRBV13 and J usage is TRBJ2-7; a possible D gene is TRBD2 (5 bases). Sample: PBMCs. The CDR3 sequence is CASSLGGLEQYF. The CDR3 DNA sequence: TGTGCCAGCAGCCTCGGCGGGTTGGAGCAGTACTTC.